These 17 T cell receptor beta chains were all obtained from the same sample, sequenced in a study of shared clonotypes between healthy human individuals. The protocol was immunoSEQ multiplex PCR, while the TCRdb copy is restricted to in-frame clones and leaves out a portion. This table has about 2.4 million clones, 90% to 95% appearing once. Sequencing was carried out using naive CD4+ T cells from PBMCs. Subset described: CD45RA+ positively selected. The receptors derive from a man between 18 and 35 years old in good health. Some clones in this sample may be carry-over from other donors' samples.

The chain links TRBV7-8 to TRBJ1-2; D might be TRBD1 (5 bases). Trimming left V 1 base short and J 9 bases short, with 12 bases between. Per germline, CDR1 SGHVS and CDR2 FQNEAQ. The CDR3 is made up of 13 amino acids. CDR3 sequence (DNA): TGTGCCAGCAGCTTAGGGGGGACTGGGAGCTACACCTTC. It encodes CASSLGGTGSYTF.

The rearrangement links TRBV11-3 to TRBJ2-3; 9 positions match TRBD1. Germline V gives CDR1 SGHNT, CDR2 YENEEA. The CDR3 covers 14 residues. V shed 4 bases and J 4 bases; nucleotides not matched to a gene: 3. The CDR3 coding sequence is TGTGCCAGCAGCTCCCGACAGGGGGCAGATACGCAGTATTTT. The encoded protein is CASSSRQGADTQYF.

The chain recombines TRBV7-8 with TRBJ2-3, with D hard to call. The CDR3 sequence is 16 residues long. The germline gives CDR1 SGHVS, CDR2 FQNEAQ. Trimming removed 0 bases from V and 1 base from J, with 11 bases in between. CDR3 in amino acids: CASSLATSRGTDTQYF. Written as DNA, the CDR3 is TGTGCCAGCAGCTTAGCGACTTCTCGGGGCACAGATACGCAGTATTTT.

DNA for the CDR3: TGTGCCACAAAGGGAGGTACCTACAATGAGCAGTTCTTC. This sequence encodes CATKGGTYNEQFF. The gene calls are TRBV6-6 and TRBJ2-1, with D tentatively TRBD2 (6 bases). This CDR3 is 13 amino acids long. V lost 10 bases, J lost 2 bases, and 12 bases lay in between. Germline lookup yields CDR1 MNHNY and CDR2 SVGAGI (reference sequence).

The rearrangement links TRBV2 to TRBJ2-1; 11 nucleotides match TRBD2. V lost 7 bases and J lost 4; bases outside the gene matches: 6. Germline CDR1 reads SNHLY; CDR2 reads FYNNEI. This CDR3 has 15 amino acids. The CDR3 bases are TGTGCCAGCAACCCGAGACTAGCGGGATACAATGAGCAGTTCTTC. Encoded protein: CASNPRLAGYNEQFF.

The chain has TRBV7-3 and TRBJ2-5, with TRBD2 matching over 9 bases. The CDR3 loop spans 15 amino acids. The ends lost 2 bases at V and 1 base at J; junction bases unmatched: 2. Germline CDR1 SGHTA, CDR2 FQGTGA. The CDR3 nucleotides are TGTGCCAGCAGCTTACTAGCGGGGATCCAAGAGACCCAGTACTTC. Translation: CASSLLAGIQETQYF.

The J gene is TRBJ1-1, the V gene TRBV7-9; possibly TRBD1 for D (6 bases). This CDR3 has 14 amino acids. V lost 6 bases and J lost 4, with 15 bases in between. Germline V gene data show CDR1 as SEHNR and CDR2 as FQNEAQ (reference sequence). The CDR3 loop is CASSQTGTITEAFF. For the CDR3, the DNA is TGTGCCAGCAGTCAGACAGGTACTATCACTGAAGCTTTCTTT.

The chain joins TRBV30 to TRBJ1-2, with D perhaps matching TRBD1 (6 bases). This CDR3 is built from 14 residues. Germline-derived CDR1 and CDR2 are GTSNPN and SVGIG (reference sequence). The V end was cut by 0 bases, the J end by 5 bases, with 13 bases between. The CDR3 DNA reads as TGTGCCTGGAGTGTACTTGGCAGGGGATATGGCTACACCTTC. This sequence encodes CAWSVLGRGYGYTF.

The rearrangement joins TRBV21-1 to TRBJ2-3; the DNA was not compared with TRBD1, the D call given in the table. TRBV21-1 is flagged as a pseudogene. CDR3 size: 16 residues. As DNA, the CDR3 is TGTGCCAGCATCCTAATCCGGGACACCCCCTCCGATACGCAGTATTTT. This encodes CASILIRDTPSDTQYF.

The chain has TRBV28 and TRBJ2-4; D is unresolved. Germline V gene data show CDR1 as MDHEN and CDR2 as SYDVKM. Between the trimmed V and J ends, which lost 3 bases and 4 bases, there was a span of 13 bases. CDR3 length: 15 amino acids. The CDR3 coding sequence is TGTGCCAGCAGTTTCGACCTCTATACGAAAAACATTCAGTACTTC. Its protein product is CASSFDLYTKNIQYF.

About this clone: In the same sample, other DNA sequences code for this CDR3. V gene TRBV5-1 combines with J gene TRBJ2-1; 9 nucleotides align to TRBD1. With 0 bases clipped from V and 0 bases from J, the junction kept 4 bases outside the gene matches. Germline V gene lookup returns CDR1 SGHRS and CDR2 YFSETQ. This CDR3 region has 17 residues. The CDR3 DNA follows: TGCGCCAGCAGCTTGGCGACAGGGGGAAGCTCCTACAATGAGCAGTTCTTC. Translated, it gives CASSLATGGSSYNEQFF. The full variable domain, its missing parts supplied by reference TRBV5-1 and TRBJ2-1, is KAGVTQTPRYLIKTRGQQVTLSCSPISGHRSVSWYQQTPGQGLQFLFEYFSETQRNKGNFPGRFSGRQFSNSRSEMNVSTLELGDSALYLCASSLATGGSSYNEQFFGPGTRLTVL.

The CDR3 DNA reads TGCGCCAGCAGCTACCTGGACAGGGGAGGTGGCTACACCTTC. Residues: CASSYLDRGGGYTF. The rearrangement links TRBV5-1 to TRBJ1-2; TRBD1 matches 9 bases. V lost 3 bases and J lost 7; bases outside the gene matches: 7. The CDR3 extends over 14 amino acids. CDR1 is SGHRS, CDR2 YFSETQ, per germline.

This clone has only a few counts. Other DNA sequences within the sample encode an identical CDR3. CDR3 protein: CASSLLEGNTEAFF. In nucleotides, the CDR3 is TGTGCCAGCAGTTTATTGGAAGGGAACACTGAAGCTTTCTTT. This sequence joins TRBV27 and TRBJ1-1; no clear D gene. The CDR3 loop spans 14 amino acids. The germline V gene encodes CDR1 MNHEY and CDR2 SMNVEV (reference sequence). The V end lost 1 base, the J end lost 1 base, and 7 bases lay between the germline ends.

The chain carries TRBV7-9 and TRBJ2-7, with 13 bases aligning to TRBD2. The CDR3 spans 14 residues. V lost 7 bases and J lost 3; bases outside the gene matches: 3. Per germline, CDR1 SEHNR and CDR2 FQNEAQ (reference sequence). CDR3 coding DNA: TGTGCCAGCAACCGACTAGCGGGAGGCTACGAGCAGTACTTC. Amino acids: CASNRLAGGYEQYF.

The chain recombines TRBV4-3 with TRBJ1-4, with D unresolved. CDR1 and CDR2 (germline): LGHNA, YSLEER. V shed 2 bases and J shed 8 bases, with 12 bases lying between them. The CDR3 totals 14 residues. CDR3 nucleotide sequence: TGCGCCAGCAGCCAATCCGGTATCCGGGAAAAACTGTTTTTT. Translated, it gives CASSQSGIREKLFF.

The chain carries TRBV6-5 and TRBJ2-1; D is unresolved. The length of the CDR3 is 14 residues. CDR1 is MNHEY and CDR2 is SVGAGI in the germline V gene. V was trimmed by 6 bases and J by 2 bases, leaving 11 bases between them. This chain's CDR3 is CASRSMWPYNEQFF. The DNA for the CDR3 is TGTGCCAGCAGGTCGATGTGGCCCTACAATGAGCAGTTCTTC.

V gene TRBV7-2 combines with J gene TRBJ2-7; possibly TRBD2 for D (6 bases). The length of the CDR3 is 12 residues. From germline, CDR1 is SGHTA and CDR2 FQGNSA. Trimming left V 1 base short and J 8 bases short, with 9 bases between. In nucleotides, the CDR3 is TGTGCCAGCAGCTTAGGAGGGAGGAAGCAGTACTTC. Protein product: CASSLGGRKQYF.